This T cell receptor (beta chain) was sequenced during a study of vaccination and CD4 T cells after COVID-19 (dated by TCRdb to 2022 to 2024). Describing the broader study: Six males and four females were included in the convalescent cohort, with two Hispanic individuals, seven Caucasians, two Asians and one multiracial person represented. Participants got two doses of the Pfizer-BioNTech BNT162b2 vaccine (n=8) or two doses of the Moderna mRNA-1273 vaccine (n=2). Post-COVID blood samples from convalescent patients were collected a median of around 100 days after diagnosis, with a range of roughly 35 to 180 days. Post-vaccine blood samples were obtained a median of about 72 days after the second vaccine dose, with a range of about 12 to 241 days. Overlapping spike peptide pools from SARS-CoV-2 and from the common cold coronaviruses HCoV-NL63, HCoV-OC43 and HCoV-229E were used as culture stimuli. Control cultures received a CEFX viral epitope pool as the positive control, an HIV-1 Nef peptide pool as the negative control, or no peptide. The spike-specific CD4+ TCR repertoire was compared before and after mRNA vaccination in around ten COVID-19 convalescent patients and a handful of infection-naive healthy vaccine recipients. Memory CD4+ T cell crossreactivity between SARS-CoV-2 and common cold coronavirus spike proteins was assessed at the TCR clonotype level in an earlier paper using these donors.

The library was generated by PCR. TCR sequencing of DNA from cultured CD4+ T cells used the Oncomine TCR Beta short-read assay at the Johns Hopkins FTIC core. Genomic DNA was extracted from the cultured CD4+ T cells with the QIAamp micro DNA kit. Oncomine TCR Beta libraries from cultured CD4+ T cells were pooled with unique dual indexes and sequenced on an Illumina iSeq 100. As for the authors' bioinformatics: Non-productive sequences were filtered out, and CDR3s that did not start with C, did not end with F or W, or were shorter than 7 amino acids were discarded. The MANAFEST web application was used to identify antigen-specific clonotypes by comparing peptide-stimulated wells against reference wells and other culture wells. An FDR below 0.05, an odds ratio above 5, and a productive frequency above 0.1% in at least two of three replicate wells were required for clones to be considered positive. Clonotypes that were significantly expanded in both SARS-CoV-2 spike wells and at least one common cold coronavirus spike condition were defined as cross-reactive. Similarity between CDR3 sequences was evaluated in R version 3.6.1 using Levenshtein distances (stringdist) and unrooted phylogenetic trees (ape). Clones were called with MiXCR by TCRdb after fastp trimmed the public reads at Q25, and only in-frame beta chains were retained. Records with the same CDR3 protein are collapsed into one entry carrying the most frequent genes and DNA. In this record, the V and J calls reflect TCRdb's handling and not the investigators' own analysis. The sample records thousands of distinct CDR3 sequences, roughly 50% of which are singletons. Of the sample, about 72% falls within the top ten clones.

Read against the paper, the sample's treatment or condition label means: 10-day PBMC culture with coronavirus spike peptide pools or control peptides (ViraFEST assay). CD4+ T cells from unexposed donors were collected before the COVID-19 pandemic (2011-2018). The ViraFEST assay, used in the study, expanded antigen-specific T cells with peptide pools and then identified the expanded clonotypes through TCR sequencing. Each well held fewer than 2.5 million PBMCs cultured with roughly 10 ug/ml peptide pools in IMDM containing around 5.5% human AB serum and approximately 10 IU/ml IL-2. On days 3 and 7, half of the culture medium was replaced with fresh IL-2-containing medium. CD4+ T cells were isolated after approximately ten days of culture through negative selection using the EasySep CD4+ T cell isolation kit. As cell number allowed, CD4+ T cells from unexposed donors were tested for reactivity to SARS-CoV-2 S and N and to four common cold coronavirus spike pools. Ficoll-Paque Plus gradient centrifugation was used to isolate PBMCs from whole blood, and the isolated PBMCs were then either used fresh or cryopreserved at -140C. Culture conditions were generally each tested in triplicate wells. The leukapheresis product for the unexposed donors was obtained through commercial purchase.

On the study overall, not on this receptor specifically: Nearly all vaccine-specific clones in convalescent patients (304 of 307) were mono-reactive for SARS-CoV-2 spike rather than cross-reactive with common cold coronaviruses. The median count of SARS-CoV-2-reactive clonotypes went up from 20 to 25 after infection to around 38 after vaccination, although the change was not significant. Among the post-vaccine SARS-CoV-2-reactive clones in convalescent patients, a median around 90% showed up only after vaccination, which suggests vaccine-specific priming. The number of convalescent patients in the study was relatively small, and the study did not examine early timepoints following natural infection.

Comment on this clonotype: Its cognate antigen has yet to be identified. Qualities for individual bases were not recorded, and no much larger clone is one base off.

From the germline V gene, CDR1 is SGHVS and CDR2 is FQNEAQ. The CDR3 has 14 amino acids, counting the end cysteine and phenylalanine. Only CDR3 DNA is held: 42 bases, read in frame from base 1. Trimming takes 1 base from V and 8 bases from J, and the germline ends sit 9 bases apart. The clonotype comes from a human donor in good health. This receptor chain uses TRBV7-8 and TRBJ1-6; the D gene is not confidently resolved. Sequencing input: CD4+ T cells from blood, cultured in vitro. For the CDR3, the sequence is CASSLGQLYSPLHF. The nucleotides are TGTGCCAGCAGCTTAGGCCAGCTTTATTCACCCCTCCACTTT.